This T cell receptor beta chain was captured by sequencing in a study of T cell responses to AZD1222 COVID-19 vaccine. Study as a whole: Some second doses came at about 4 weeks and others at about 12 weeks; these were pooled. General study points: Scientists sampled the repertoires only once the peak T cell response had passed.

TCRdb keeps only in-frame clones here, not all; method: immunoSEQ multiplex PCR. The sample lists around 77,000 clones; 75% to 90% were seen once. The CDR3 has 13 amino acids. CDR1 and CDR2 (germline): SGDLS, YYNGEE. Trimming cost V 0 bases and J 5 bases, with 7 bases left between them. With regard to this clone: The antigen remains unidentified.

The source is an adult in good health. The rearrangement joins TRBV9 to TRBJ2-3, with D unclear. The source material was peripheral blood, sampled on day 0 of AZD1222 vaccination. The CDR3 DNA reads as TGTGCCAGCAGCGTAGAGGTGCAAGATACGCAGTATTTT. It encodes CASSVEVQDTQYF.